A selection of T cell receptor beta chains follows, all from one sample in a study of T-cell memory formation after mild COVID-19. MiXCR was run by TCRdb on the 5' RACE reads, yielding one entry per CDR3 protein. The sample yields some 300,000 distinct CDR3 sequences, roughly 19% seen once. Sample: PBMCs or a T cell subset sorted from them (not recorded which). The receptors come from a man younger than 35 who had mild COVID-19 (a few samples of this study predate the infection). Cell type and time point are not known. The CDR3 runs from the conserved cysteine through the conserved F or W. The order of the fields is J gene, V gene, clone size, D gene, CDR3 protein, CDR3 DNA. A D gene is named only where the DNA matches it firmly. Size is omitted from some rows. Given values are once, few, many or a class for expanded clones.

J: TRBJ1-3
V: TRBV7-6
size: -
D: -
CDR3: CASSSLAGASGNTIYF
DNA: TGTGCCAGCAGCTCACTGGCGGGGGCGTCGGGAAACACCATATATTTT

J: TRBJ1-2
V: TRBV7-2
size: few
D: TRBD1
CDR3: CASSQGGPGTFPYGYTF
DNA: TGTGCCAGCAGTCAGGGGGGTCCAGGGACCTTTCCCTATGGCTACACCTTC

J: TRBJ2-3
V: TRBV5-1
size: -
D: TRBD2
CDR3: CASSSTQRGPSTDTQYF
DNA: TGCGCCAGCAGCTCCACCCAGCGGGGGCCCAGCACAGATACGCAGTATTTT

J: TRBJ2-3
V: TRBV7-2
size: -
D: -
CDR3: CASSPTLTRDTQYF
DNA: TGTGCCAGCAGCCCTACCTTGACTAGAGATACGCAGTATTTT

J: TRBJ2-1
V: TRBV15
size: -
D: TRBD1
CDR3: CATRDRGASYNEQFF
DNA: TGTGCCACCAGGGACAGGGGGGCCTCCTACAATGAGCAGTTCTTC

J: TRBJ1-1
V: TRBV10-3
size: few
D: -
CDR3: CAISEEASNTEAFF
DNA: TGTGCCATCAGTGAGGAGGCTTCGAACACTGAAGCTTTCTTT

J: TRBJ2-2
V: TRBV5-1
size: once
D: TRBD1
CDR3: CASSGPGQGTGELFF
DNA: TGCGCCAGCAGCGGTCCGGGACAGGGCACCGGGGAGCTGTTTTTT

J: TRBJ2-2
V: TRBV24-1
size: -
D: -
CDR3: CATSLQGPGELFF
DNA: TGTGCCACCAGCCTACAGGGCCCCGGGGAGCTGTTTTTT

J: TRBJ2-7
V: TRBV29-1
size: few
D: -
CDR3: CSVRAWGEQYF
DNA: TGCAGCGTTCGGGCCTGGGGCGAGCAGTACTTC

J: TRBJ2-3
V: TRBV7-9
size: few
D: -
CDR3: CASRAGETTDTQYF
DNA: TGTGCCAGCAGGGCAGGGGAGACCACAGATACGCAGTATTTT

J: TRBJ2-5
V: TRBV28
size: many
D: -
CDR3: CASSPSGPHQYF
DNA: TGTGCCAGCAGTCCGAGCGGACCACACCAGTACTTC

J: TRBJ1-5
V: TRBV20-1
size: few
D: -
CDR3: CSARVQGSSNQPQHF
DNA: TGCAGTGCTAGAGTTCAGGGGTCGAGCAATCAGCCCCAGCATTTT

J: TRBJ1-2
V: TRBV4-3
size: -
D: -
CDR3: CASSQDWGTGYTF
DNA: TGCGCCAGCAGCCAAGATTGGGGGACCGGCTACACCTTC

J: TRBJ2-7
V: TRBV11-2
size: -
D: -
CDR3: CASSPLQYEQYF
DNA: TGTGCCAGCAGCCCATTGCAGTACGAGCAGTACTTC

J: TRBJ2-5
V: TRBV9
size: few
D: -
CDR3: CASSPYGGPEETQYF
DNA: TGTGCCAGCAGCCCTTACGGGGGCCCGGAAGAGACCCAGTACTTC

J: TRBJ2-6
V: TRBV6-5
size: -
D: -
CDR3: CASSASGFSGANVLTF
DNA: TGTGCCAGCAGTGCCTCGGGGTTCTCTGGGGCCAACGTCCTGACTTTC

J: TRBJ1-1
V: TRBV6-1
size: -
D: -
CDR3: CASSEAGGSDEAFF
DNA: TGTGCCAGCAGTGAAGCTGGAGGGTCCGATGAAGCTTTCTTT

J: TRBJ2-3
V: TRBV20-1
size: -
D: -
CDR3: CSARRSLAATDTQYF
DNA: TGCAGTGCTAGAAGGTCACTGGCGGCCACAGATACGCAGTATTTT

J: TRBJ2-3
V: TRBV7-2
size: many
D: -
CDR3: CASSLGLARTDTQYF
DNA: TGTGCCAGCAGCTTAGGTCTAGCACGCACAGATACGCAGTATTTT

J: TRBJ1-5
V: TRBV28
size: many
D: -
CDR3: CASSSSGQPQHF
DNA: TGTGCCAGCAGCTCCTCAGGTCAGCCCCAGCATTTT

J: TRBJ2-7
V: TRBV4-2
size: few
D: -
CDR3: CASSQPGRGSGEQYF
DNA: TGTGCCAGCAGCCAACCGGGACGGGGGTCTGGAGAGCAGTACTTC

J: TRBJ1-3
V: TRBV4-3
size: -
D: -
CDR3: CASSQDRTIYF
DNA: TGCGCCAGCAGCCAAGATCGCACCATATATTTT

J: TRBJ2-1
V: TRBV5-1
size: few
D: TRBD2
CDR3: CASSWGGGTNEQFF
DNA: TGCGCCAGCAGCTGGGGGGGAGGGACCAATGAGCAGTTCTTC

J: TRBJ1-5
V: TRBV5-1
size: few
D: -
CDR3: CASSLVPDQPQHF
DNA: TGCGCCAGCAGCTTGGTTCCAGATCAGCCCCAGCATTTT

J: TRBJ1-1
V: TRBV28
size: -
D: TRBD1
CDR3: CASSLPTGWTEAFF
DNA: TGTGCCAGCAGTCTACCGACAGGGTGGACTGAAGCTTTCTTT

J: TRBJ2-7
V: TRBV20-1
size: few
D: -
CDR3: CSAKQAYEQYF
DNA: TGCAGTGCTAAACAGGCCTACGAGCAGTACTTC

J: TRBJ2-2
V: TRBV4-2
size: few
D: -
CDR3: CASSQAGNNGELFF
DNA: TGTGCCAGCAGCCAAGCTGGGAATAACGGGGAGCTGTTTTTT

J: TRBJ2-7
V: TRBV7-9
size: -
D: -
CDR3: CASSLFYLGSEQYF
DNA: TGTGCCAGCAGCTTATTTTACTTGGGAAGCGAGCAGTACTTC

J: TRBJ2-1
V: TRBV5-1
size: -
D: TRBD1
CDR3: CASSLRQGYSNEQFF
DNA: TGCGCCAGCAGCTTAAGACAGGGTTATAGCAATGAGCAGTTCTTC

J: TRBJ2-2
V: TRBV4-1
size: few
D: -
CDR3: CASSQERGELFF
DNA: TGCGCCAGCAGCCAGGAGCGCGGGGAGCTGTTTTTT

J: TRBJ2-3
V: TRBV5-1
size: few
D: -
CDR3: CASSSMNGPDTQYF
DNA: TGCGCCAGCAGCTCGATGAACGGACCAGATACGCAGTATTTT

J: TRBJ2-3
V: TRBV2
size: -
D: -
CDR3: CASRGTGLFTDTQYF
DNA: TGTGCCAGCAGGGGGACGGGATTGTTCACAGATACGCAGTATTTT

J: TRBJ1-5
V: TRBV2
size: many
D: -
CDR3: CASSPNSQGLGHF
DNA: TGTGCCAGCAGCCCGAATTCTCAGGGGTTGGGGCATTTT

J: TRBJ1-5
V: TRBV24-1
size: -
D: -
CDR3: CATSDWGGGNQPQHF
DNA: TGTGCCACCAGTGATTGGGGCGGGGGCAATCAGCCCCAGCATTTT

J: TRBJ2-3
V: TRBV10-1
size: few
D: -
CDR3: CASSELAGTQYF
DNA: TGCGCCAGCAGTGAGTTGGCCGGTACGCAGTATTTT

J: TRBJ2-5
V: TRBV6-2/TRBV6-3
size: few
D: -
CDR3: CAAWRAVGETQYF
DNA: TGTGCCGCCTGGAGGGCAGTGGGAGAGACCCAGTACTTC

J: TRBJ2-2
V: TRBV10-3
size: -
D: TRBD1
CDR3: CAIRGDSGSGELFF
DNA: TGTGCCATCAGGGGGGACAGTGGATCCGGGGAGCTGTTTTTT

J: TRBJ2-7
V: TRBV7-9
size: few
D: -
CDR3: CASSEETYEQYF
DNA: TGTGCCAGCAGTGAGGAGACCTACGAGCAGTACTTC

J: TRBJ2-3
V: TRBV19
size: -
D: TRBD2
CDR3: CASSTDGGGTDTQYF
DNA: TGTGCCAGTAGTACCGATGGGGGGGGCACAGATACGCAGTATTTT

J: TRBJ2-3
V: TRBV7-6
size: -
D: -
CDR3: CASSLNRLGGDTQYF
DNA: TGTGCCAGCAGCTTAAACCGTCTTGGGGGAGATACGCAGTATTTT

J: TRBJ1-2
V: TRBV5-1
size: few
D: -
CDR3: CASSFSPLGGYGYTF
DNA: TGCGCCAGCAGCTTCTCTCCCCTCGGGGGCTATGGCTACACCTTC

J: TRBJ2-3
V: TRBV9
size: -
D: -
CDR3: CASSPLARDTQYF
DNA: TGTGCCAGCAGCCCCCTGGCGAGGGATACGCAGTATTTT